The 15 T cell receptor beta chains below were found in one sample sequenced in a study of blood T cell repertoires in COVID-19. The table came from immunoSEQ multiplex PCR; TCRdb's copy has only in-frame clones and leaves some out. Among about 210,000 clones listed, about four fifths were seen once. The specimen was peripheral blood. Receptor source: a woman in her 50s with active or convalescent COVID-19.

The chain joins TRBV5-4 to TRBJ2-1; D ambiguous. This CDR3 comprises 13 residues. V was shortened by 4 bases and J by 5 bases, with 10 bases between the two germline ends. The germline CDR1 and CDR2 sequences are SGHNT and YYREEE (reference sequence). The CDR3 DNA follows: TGTGCCAGCAGCGCGGTCGACGACAATGAGCAGTTCTTC. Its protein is CASSAVDDNEQFF.

CDR3 DNA: TGCGCCAGCAGCCCCCGTATGAGGGAGGGCACTGAAGCTTTCTTT. Protein: CASSPRMREGTEAFF. The chain combines TRBV5-1 with TRBJ1-1; D uncertain. V was pared by 4 bases and J by 4 bases, with 17 bases between. CDR3 length: 15 amino acids. Germline V CDR1 and CDR2: SGHRS, YFSETQ.

CDR3 coding DNA: TGCGCCAGCAGCGGGACAGTCATGAACACTGAAGCTTTCTTT. Protein: CASSGTVMNTEAFF. The V gene is TRBV5-1, the J gene TRBJ1-1; TRBD1 aligns across 7 bases. The CDR3 sequence is 14 residues long. The germline V gene has CDR1 SGHRS and CDR2 YFSETQ. J gave up 0 bases and V 4 bases, and 3 bases lay outside the gene matches.

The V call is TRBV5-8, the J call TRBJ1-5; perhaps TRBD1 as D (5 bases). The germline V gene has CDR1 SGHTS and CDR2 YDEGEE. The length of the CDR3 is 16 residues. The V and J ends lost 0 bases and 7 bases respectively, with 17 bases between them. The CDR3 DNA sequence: TGTGCCAGCAGCTTGGGGAGCTGGCAGGGTACACAGCCCCAGCATTTT. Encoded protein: CASSLGSWQGTQPQHF.

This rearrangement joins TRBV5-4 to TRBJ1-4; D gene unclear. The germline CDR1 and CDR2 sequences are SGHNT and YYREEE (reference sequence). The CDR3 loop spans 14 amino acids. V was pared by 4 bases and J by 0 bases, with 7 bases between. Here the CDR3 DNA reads TGTGCCAGCAGCGCGGGGACAACTAATGAAAAACTGTTTTTT. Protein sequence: CASSAGTTNEKLFF.

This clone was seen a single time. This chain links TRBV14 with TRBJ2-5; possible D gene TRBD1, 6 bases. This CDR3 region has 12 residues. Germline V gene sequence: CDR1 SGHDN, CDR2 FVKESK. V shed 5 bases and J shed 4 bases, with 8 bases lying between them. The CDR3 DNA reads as TGTGCCAGCAGCTTGGACAGAGAGACCCAGTACTTC. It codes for CASSLDRETQYF.

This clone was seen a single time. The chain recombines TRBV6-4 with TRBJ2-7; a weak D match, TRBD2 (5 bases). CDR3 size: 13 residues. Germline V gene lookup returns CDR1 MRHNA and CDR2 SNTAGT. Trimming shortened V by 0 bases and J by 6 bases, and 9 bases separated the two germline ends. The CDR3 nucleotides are TGTGCCAGCAGTGACTCGGAGGTAGCCGAGCAGTACTTC. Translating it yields CASSDSEVAEQYF.

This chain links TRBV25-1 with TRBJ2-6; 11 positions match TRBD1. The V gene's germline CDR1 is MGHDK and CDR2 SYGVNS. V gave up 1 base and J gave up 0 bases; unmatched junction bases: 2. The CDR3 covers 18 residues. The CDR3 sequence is CASSELGTGGSGANVLTF. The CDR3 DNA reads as TGTGCCAGCAGTGAATTGGGGACAGGGGGCTCTGGGGCCAACGTCCTGACTTTC.

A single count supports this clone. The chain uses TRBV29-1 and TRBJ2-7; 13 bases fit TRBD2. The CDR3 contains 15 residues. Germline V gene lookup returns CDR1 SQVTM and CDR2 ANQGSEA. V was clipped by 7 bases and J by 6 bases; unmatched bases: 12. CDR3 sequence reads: CSATLGLAGKSEQYF. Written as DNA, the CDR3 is TGCAGCGCCACGTTGGGACTAGCGGGAAAATCCGAGCAGTACTTC.

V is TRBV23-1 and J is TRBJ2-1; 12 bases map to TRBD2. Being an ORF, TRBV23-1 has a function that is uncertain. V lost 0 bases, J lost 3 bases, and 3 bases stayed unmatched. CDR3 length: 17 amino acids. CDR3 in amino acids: CASSQSSGLAGYNEQFF. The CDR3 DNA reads TGCGCCAGCAGTCAATCGTCGGGACTAGCGGGCTACAATGAGCAGTTCTTC.

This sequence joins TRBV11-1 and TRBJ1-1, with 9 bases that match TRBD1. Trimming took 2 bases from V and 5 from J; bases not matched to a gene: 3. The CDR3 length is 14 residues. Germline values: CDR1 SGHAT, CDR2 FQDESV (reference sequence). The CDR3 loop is CASSLPGTGTEAFF. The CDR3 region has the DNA TGTGCCAGCAGCTTACCAGGGACAGGGACTGAAGCTTTCTTT.

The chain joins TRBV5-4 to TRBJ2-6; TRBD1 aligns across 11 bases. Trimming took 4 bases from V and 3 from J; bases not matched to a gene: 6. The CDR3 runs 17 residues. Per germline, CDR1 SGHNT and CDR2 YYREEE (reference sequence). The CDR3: CASSLPGQGGGANVLTF. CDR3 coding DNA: TGTGCCAGCAGCCTCCCGGGACAGGGGGGTGGGGCCAACGTCCTGACTTTC. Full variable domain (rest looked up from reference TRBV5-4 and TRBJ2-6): ETGVTQSPTHLIKTRGQQVTLRCSSQSGHNTVSWYQQALGQGPQFIFQYYREEENGRGNFPPRFSGLQFPNYSSELNVNALELDDSALYLCASSLPGQGGGANVLTFGAGSRLTVL.

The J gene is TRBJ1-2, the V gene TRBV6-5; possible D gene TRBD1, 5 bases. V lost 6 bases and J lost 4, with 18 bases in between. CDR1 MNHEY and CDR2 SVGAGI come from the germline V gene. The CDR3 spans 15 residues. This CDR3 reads CASRRRTGPFYGYTF. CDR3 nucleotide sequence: TGTGCCAGCAGACGAAGAACAGGTCCCTTCTATGGCTACACCTTC.

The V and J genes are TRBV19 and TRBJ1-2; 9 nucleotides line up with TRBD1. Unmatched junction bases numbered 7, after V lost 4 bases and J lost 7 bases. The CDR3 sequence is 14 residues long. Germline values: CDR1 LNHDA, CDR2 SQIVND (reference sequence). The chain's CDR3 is CASSTGQGSTGYTF. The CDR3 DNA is TGTGCCAGTAGTACGGGACAGGGAAGTACTGGCTACACCTTC.

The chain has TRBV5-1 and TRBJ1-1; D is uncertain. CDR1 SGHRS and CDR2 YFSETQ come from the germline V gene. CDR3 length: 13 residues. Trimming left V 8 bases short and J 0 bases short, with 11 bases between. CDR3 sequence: CASLREMNTEAFF. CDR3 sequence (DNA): TGCGCCAGTCTCCGGGAGATGAACACTGAAGCTTTCTTT.